This T cell receptor beta chain was obtained from a study of tumor and adjacent non-tumor tissue in lung cancer. Study background: There were roughly 11 adenocarcinoma, a couple of squamous cell carcinoma and 1 small cell lung cancer cases. Stage I to III disease affected 10 men and about five women aged roughly 31 to 85.

V was pared by 3 bases and J by 4 bases, with 8 bases between. CDR3 length: 12 residues. Germline CDR1 reads SGHRS; CDR2 reads YFSETQ. RNA was extracted from bulk tissue without any cell sorting. This clonotype has just a few counts. The library came from three nested PCR rounds adapted from ARM-PCR protocols. A single record per CDR3 protein comes from TCRdb applying MiXCR to the multiplex PCR reads. The sample yields approximately 76,000 distinct CDR3 sequences, nearly 70% seen once. The chain carries TRBV5-1 and TRBJ2-7; tentative D call: TRBD2 (5 bases). Sequencing was done on a sample of lung tumor tissue. This TCR derives from a woman between 70 and 85 years old with non-small cell lung cancer. CDR3 residues: CASSSGNYEQYF. The CDR3 nucleotides are TGCGCCAGCAGCTCCGGGAATTACGAGCAGTACTTC.